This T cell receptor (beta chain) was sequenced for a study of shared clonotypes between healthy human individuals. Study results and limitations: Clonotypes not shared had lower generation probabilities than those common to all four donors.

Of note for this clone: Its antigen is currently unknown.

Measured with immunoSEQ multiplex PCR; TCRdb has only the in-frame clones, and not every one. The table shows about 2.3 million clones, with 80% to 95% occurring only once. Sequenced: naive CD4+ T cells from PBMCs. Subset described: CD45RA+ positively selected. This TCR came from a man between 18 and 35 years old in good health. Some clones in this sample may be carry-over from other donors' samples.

The CDR3 DNA sequence: TGTGCCAGCAGTTTAGTTGGACTAGCTCATTTGAGGGCATACGAGCAGTACTTC. It encodes CASSLVGLAHLRAYEQYF. The chain couples TRBV28 to TRBJ2-7, with 8 bases identical to TRBD2. With V trimmed by 2 bases and J by 4 bases, 16 bases remained unmatched. In germline, CDR1 is MDHEN, CDR2 SYDVKM. The CDR3 has 18 amino acids.